The rows below give T cell receptor beta chains drawn from one sample of a study of CD8 T cells in ankylosing spondylitis. From the 5' RACE reads, TCRdb called clonotypes with MiXCR, one entry per CDR3 protein. The repertoire holds some 840,000 distinct CDR3 sequences, with about 11% as singletons. The sequencing input was blood, either unsorted or a sorted T cell fraction (not recorded which). The receptor source for this set is a male donor with ankylosing spondylitis. CDR3s include the opening cysteine and the closing phenylalanine or tryptophan. A D gene is named only where the DNA matches it firmly. Rows give clone size only sometimes, using once, few, many, or a class for an expanded clone.

j_call v_call clone_size d_call cdr3_nt cdr3_aa
TRBJ1-1 TRBV20-1 . . TGCAGTGCTAGACCCGCAGGACTCCGGAACACTGAAGCTTTCTTT CSARPAGLRNTEAFF
TRBJ1-6 TRBV4-1 few TRBD1 TGCGCCAGCAGCCAAACAGGGGGCTACAATTCACCCCTCCACTTT CASSQTGGYNSPLHF
TRBJ2-5 TRBV7-2 many TRBD2 TGTGCCAGCAGCTCTCTAGCGGGAGTAGAGACCCAGTACTTC CASSSLAGVETQYF
TRBJ2-1 TRBV20-1 few . TGCAGTGCTAGATTCCTCGGGATAGCGGCATACAATGAGCAGTTCTTC CSARFLGIAAYNEQFF
TRBJ2-1 TRBV12-3/TRBV12-4 many . TGTGCCAGCTCTACTAGAGTTGGTCCCTACAATGAGCAGTTCTTC CASSTRVGPYNEQFF
TRBJ2-1 TRBV29-1 . . TGCAGCGTCTACCAGTCACTTCAGATACCCGCTACCGATGAGCAGTTCTTC CSVYQSLQIPATDEQFF
TRBJ2-7 TRBV5-6 . . TGTGCCAGCAGCCCGAAAAGGGACGTATCCTACGAGCAGTACTTC CASSPKRDVSYEQYF
TRBJ2-1 TRBV18 few TRBD2 TGTGCCAGCTCACCCTCCCCGGGACTAACCTACAATGAGCAGTTCTTC CASSPSPGLTYNEQFF
TRBJ2-5 TRBV7-2 few TRBD1 TGTGCCAGCAGCCCACTTGGACAGGCTCCCCCGGAGACCCAGTACTTC CASSPLGQAPPETQYF
TRBJ1-2 TRBV6-1 few TRBD1 TGTGCCAGCAGTGAATATTTGGGACAGGGGGCACACGGCTACACCTTC CASSEYLGQGAHGYTF
TRBJ2-5 TRBV20-1 . . TGCAGTGCTAGACCGGGGACCACCATTGGGACCCAGTACTTC CSARPGTTIGTQYF
TRBJ2-5 TRBV7-6 few TRBD1 TGTGCCAGCAGCTTAGGAGGGGGCCCAACCCAGTACTTC CASSLGGGPTQYF
TRBJ2-7 TRBV5-1 . TRBD2 TGCGCCAGCAGCTTGCATCCGGCGGGAGGGAACTACGAGCAGTACTTC CASSLHPAGGNYEQYF
TRBJ1-3 TRBV4-1 . . TGCGCCAGCAGCCAACCGCCAGGGCGTGGAAACACCATATATTTT CASSQPPGRGNTIYF
TRBJ1-1 TRBV7-2 many TRBD1 TGTGCCAGCAGCTTAGCCACAGGGGCCCCCAAGGCTTTCTTT CASSLATGAPKAFF
TRBJ2-5 TRBV7-9 few . TGTGCCAGCAGCAGCCCGCAGGAAAAGAGAACCCAGTACTTC CASSSPQEKRTQYF
TRBJ1-4 TRBV18 few TRBD1 TGTGCCAGCTCACCAGGGACAGGGCCGAATGAAAAACTGTTTTTT CASSPGTGPNEKLFF
TRBJ2-3 TRBV29-1 few TRBD2 TGCAGCGTTGAGACTAGCGGACCCACAGATACGCAGTATTTT CSVETSGPTDTQYF
TRBJ2-5 TRBV7-2 many . TGTGCCAGCAGTTTAGCTAGAGTTCAGGAGACCCAGTACTTC CASSLARVQETQYF
TRBJ2-1 TRBV20-1 . TRBD1 TGCAGTGCTAGCGACCCCACGAGGCAGGGGGCTTTCAATGAGCAGTTCTTC CSASDPTRQGAFNEQFF
TRBJ2-3 TRBV5-5 few TRBD1 TGTGCCAGCAGCTTGCGGACAGGGGGAATAGATACGCAGTATTTT CASSLRTGGIDTQYF
TRBJ1-5 TRBV10-3 . TRBD1 TGTGCCTCCGCCGGGACAGGGTTCAGCCAGCCCCAGCATTTT CASAGTGFSQPQHF
TRBJ1-6 TRBV6-5 . . TGTGCCAGCAGTTACGGCGGGGGGCTAGGGTCACCCCTCCACTTT CASSYGGGLGSPLHF
TRBJ2-3 TRBV4-3 . . TGCGCCAGCAGCCAAGAACGGGACAGCGGGGTAAGCACAGATACGCAGTATTTT CASSQERDSGVSTDTQYF
TRBJ1-2 TRBV10-3 few TRBD1 TGTGCCATCAGGACAGGGAGGATGTGGACTTTTCATGGCTACACCTTC CAIRTGRMWTFHGYTF
TRBJ1-2 TRBV18 many . TGTGCCAGCTCACCACCGTCGGTAAACTATGGCTACACCTTC CASSPPSVNYGYTF
TRBJ2-7 TRBV20-1 few TRBD2 TGCAGTGCTAAGGGACTAGGGGACGAGCAGTACTTC CSAKGLGDEQYF
TRBJ1-3 TRBV29-1 many . TGCAGCGTAGAGGGCGGAACTGGAAACACCATATATTTT CSVEGGTGNTIYF
TRBJ2-1 TRBV7-2 . . TGTGCCAGCAGCCAGGAAATTTACAATGAGCAGTTCTTC CASSQEIYNEQFF
TRBJ1-2 TRBV20-1 . . TGCAGTGCTACAACTACCCCACAGTTCACTAACTATGGCTACACCTTC CSATTTPQFTNYGYTF
TRBJ2-5 TRBV4-2 . TRBD2 TGTGCCAGCAGCCAAACCGGGACTAGCGGGGCCCAAGAGACCCAGTACTTC CASSQTGTSGAQETQYF
TRBJ2-3 TRBV5-1 many TRBD2 TGCGCCAGCAGCCCGGGACTAGCTGACAGCACAGATACGCAGTATTTT CASSPGLADSTDTQYF
TRBJ1-1 TRBV3-1 many . TGTGCCAGCAGCCAAGTTTTCGGGGGAACTGAAGCTTTCTTT CASSQVFGGTEAFF
TRBJ2-5 TRBV6-2/TRBV6-3 . . TGTGCCAGCAGTTACCGGAGCCGAGAGACCCAGTACTTC CASSYRSRETQYF
TRBJ2-3 TRBV29-1 many . TGCAGCGTTGGCCAGGGGACAGATACGCAGTATTTT CSVGQGTDTQYF
TRBJ1-1 TRBV27 few TRBD1 TGTGCCAGCAGTTTACGGACAGGGGTTCTTTGGTACACTGAAGCTTTCTTT CASSLRTGVLWYTEAFF
TRBJ2-5 TRBV7-2 many . TGTGCCAGCAGCCCAGGGTCGGGGGAGACCCAGTACTTC CASSPGSGETQYF
TRBJ2-6 TRBV7-2 many . TGTGCCAGCTTACCGCATCAGGGGAGCTCTGGGGCCAACGTCCTGACTTTC CASLPHQGSSGANVLTF
TRBJ2-7 TRBV6-2/TRBV6-3 few . TGTGCCAGCAGTCAAAAAATCCAGCGGGCGGGGCCTTACGAGCAGTACTTC CASSQKIQRAGPYEQYF
TRBJ2-1 TRBV11-1 . TRBD2 TGTGCCAGCAGCCCGGGACTAGCGGCCCTCAAGAGCTCCTACAATGAGCAGTTCTTC CASSPGLAALKSSYNEQFF
TRBJ2-7 TRBV7-9 many TRBD2 TGTGCCGTTCCTCCCCGCGGGGGGCCCTACGAGCAGTACTTC CAVPPRGGPYEQYF
TRBJ1-6 TRBV20-1 many . TGCAGTGCTACCCGGGGTGGTAATTCACCCCTCCACTTT CSATRGGNSPLHF
TRBJ2-5 TRBV15 . TRBD1 TGTGCCACCAGCAGGCAGGGGGCTGAAGAGACCCAGTACTTC CATSRQGAEETQYF
TRBJ2-1 TRBV20-1 many . TGCAGTGCTAGAGCGAGCGGTAGTTACAATGAGCAGTTCTTC CSARASGSYNEQFF
TRBJ1-1 TRBV5-1 . TRBD1 TGCGCCAGCAGCTCGGGACAGGGTTTGGCTGAAGCTTTCTTT CASSSGQGLAEAFF
TRBJ1-2 TRBV7-2 . . TGTGCCAGCAGCCGAGAATTGGACACAATTTCAACCTATGGCTACACCTTC CASSRELDTISTYGYTF
TRBJ2-7 TRBV5-1 few . TGCGCCAGCAGCCCCGCCGGGACGGCCACCTACGAGCAGTACTTC CASSPAGTATYEQYF